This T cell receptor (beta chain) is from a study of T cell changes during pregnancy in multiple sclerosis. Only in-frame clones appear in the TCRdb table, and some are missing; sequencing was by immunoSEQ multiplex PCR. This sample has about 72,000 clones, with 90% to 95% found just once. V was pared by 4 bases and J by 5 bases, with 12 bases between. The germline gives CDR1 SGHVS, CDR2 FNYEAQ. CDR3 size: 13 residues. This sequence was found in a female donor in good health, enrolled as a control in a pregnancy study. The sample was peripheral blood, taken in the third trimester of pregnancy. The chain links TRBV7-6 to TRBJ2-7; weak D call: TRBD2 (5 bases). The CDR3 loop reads CASSSGRGNEQYF. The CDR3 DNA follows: TGTGCCAGCAGCTCTGGACGGGGAAACGAGCAGTACTTC.